Below are 19 T cell receptor beta chains sequenced from a single sample in a study of shared clonotypes between healthy human individuals. Measured with immunoSEQ multiplex PCR; TCRdb has only the in-frame clones, and not every one. The sample lists more than 1,200,000 clones, just under 99% seen once, with roughly 0.35% in the top ten. The sequenced material came from naive CD4+ T cells sorted from blood. Specified subset: CD45RA+ positively selected. These receptors all stem from a man aged 25-40 years in good health.

This rearrangement joins TRBV6-6 to TRBJ2-1, with D perhaps TRBD2 (5 bases). The CDR3 totals 12 residues. Trimming cost V 6 bases and J 7 bases, with 10 bases left between them. Germline V gene lookup returns CDR1 MNHNY and CDR2 SVGAGI (reference sequence). CDR3 bases: TGTGCCAGCAGAACAACTAGGAATGAGCAGTTCTTC. Translating it yields CASRTTRNEQFF.

Notes on this clone: In the same sample, other DNA sequences code for this CDR3. This chain joins TRBV5-4 and TRBJ2-3, with D maybe TRBD2 (6 bases). V lost 1 base to trimming and J lost 3 bases, with 12 bases between them. This CDR3 has 15 residues. The V gene's germline CDR1 is SGHNT and CDR2 YYREEE (reference sequence). CDR3 sequence reads: CASSLSGSGTDTQYF. The CDR3 nucleotides read TGTGCCAGCAGCTTGTCCGGGAGTGGAACAGATACGCAGTATTTT.

As concerns this clone: Other nucleotide sequences in the sample specify the same CDR3. V usage is TRBV5-1 and J usage is TRBJ2-5; D gene uncertain. In germline, CDR1 is SGHRS, CDR2 YFSETQ. With 0 bases removed from V and 2 bases from J, the gap between germline ends came to 8 bases. CDR3 length: 14 amino acids. CDR3 DNA sequence: TGCGCCAGCAGCTTGGGGGCAGCTCAAGAGACCCAGTACTTC. This encodes CASSLGAAQETQYF.

This chain links TRBV6-6 with TRBJ2-5, with D hard to call. Germline-derived CDR1 and CDR2 are MNHNY and SVGAGI (reference sequence). The CDR3 totals 12 residues. Trimming took 0 bases from V and 8 from J, leaving 7 bases between them. The CDR3 region is CASSYSPGTQYF. CDR3 in DNA: TGTGCCAGCAGTTACTCGCCAGGTACCCAGTACTTC.

The chain has TRBV20-1 and TRBJ2-2; D call uncertain. CDR3 size: 11 residues. Germline V CDR1 and CDR2: DFQATT, SNEGSKA (reference sequence). V lost 2 bases to trimming and J lost 7 bases, with 5 bases between them. CDR3 nucleotides: TGCAGTGCTAGACGGTACGGGGAGCTGTTTTTT. Translated, it gives CSARRYGELFF.

The chain recombines TRBV15 with TRBJ1-1; D is ambiguous. CDR1 and CDR2 (germline): LNHNV, YYDKDF (reference sequence). The CDR3 runs to 16 residues. Trimming stripped 3 bases from V and 2 bases from J, with 16 bases between. The CDR3 reads CATSRTVISINTEAFF. In nucleotides, the CDR3 is TGTGCCACCAGCAGGACTGTCATATCCATCAACACTGAAGCTTTCTTT.

The V call is TRBV28, the J call TRBJ2-7; no reliable D call. V lost 2 bases to trimming and J lost 2 bases, with 10 bases between them. The CDR3 length is 14 residues. Per the germline V gene, CDR1 is MDHEN and CDR2 is SYDVKM. The CDR3 region is CASSLLGSAYEQYF. The CDR3 DNA reads TGTGCCAGCAGTTTACTAGGGTCCGCCTACGAGCAGTACTTC.

Details on this clone: This sample includes further DNA sequences coding for the same CDR3. V is TRBV5-1 and J is TRBJ2-5, with D maybe TRBD2 (6 bases). Germline CDR1 and CDR2: SGHRS and YFSETQ. The CDR3 runs to 14 residues. V dropped 0 bases and J dropped 5 bases, with 11 bases sitting between them. This CDR3 is CASSLAGAVETQYF. CDR3 nucleotide sequence: TGCGCCAGCAGCTTGGCGGGAGCTGTGGAGACCCAGTACTTC.

The V call is TRBV11-2, the J call TRBJ2-5, with a tentative D call TRBD2 (7 bases). From germline, CDR1 is SGHAT and CDR2 FQNNGV. The ends were cut back, 5 bases at V and 6 bases at J, with 16 bases in the middle. The CDR3 has 14 amino acids. The DNA for the CDR3 is TGTGCCAGCAGCCTAGGACAGCGGGGTCAGACCCAGTACTTC. Translated: CASSLGQRGQTQYF.

The chain has TRBV29-1 and TRBJ1-2; maybe TRBD1 (5 bases). The CDR3 consists of 13 residues. Germline V gives CDR1 SQVTM, CDR2 ANQGSEA. Trimming took off 4 bases at V and 6 bases at J, with 15 bases between the two ends. The CDR3 region has the DNA TGCAGCGTTGTTGCTGGGGGGATTCATGGCTACACCTTC. It is translated as CSVVAGGIHGYTF. Variable domain in full (rest from reference TRBV29-1 and TRBJ1-2): SAVISQKPSRDICQRGTSLTIQCQVDSQVTMMFWYRQQPGQSLTLIATANQGSEATYESGFVIDKFPISRPNLTFSTLTVSNMSPEDSSIYLCSVVAGGIHGYTFGSGTRLTVV.

V and J are TRBV7-9 and TRBJ2-2; no clear D gene. The length of the CDR3 is 12 residues. Trimming pared 6 bases from V and 6 bases from J, leaving 8 bases between. Germline CDR1 is SEHNR and CDR2 is FQNEAQ (reference sequence). The DNA for the CDR3 is TGTGCCAGCAGACCCGGACCCGGGGAGCTGTTTTTT. It translates to CASRPGPGELFF.

The J gene is TRBJ2-5, the V gene TRBV7-2; maybe TRBD2 (6 bases). Germline lookup yields CDR1 SGHTA and CDR2 FQGNSA. Trimming stripped 1 base from V and 4 bases from J, with 22 bases between. The CDR3 is 18 residues long. The CDR3 spells CASSLEAGGWVRRETQYF. CDR3 DNA: TGTGCCAGCAGCTTAGAGGCCGGAGGGTGGGTAAGGAGAGAGACCCAGTACTTC. The full variable domain, rest sourced from reference TRBV7-2 and TRBJ2-5, is GAGVSQSPSNKVTEKGKDVELRCDPISGHTALYWYRQSLGQGLEFLIYFQGNSAPDKSGLPSDRFSAERTGGSVSTLTIQRTQQEDSAVYLCASSLEAGGWVRRETQYFGPGTRLLVL.

V and J are TRBV7-9 and TRBJ2-3; TRBD2 matches at 14 bases. CDR1 is SEHNR, CDR2 FQNEAQ, per germline (reference sequence). The CDR3 extends over 17 amino acids. The J segment lost 3 bases and the V segment lost 1 base, leaving 3 bases of the junction unmatched. In DNA form, the CDR3 reads TGTGCCAGCAGCTTAGAGGGGACTAGCGGGAGTACAGATACGCAGTATTTT. Translating gives CASSLEGTSGSTDTQYF. The full variable domain, in which reference TRBV7-9 and TRBJ2-3 provide the parts outside the CDR3, is DTGVSQNPRHKITKRGQNVTFRCDPISEHNRLYWYRQTLGQGPEFLTYFQNEAQLEKSRLLSDRFSAERPKGSFSTLEIQRTEQGDSAMYLCASSLEGTSGSTDTQYFGPGTRLTVL.

This chain uses TRBV29-1 with TRBJ2-7, with D perhaps assigned TRBD1 or TRBD2 (5 bases each). V was clipped by 3 bases and J by 5 bases, with 11 bases between them. Germline V gives CDR1 SQVTM, CDR2 ANQGSEA. This CDR3 comprises 12 residues. In DNA form, the CDR3 reads TGCAGCGTTGATTTGGGGCGGGACGAGCAGTACTTC. It specifies CSVDLGRDEQYF.

This clone was seen a single time. The same CDR3 also results from other DNA sequences found in this sample. This chain connects TRBV27 to TRBJ2-5; TRBD2 might be the D (5 bases). There are 12 residues in the CDR3. The V gene lost 5 bases and the J gene lost 7 bases, with 11 bases spanning the gap. In germline, CDR1 is MNHEY, CDR2 SMNVEV (reference sequence). The CDR3 is CASSRARGTQYF. The CDR3 region has the DNA TGTGCCAGCAGTCGGGCCCGGGGGACCCAGTACTTC.

This chain uses TRBV10-3 with TRBJ2-7, with 11 nucleotides matching TRBD1. This CDR3 is 20 amino acids long. The germline V gene encodes CDR1 ENHRY and CDR2 SYGVKD. V gave up 0 bases and J gave up 2 bases; unmatched junction bases: 15. The CDR3 bases are TGTGCCATCAGTGAGTCCCCCTCCGTCCCGGGACAGGGGGTAACCTACGAGCAGTACTTC. The encoded protein is CAISESPSVPGQGVTYEQYF.

This chain connects TRBV28 to TRBJ1-4, with D maybe TRBD1 (6 bases). The CDR3 loop spans 13 amino acids. From germline, CDR1 is MDHEN and CDR2 SYDVKM. The germline V and J ends were trimmed by 5 bases and 5 bases, with 9 bases remaining between them. Here the CDR3 DNA reads TGTGCCAGCAGTCCTAGGGGGAATGAAAAACTGTTTTTT. This codes for CASSPRGNEKLFF.

As concerns this clone: The sample contains more than one DNA sequence encoding this CDR3. V is TRBV18 and J is TRBJ1-4; D not resolved. The V end was cut by 3 bases, the J end by 0 bases, with 5 bases between. The germline V gene has CDR1 KGHSH and CDR2 LQKENI. This CDR3 comprises 14 residues. This chain's CDR3 is CASSPGATNEKLFF. The CDR3 DNA is TGTGCCAGCTCACCGGGTGCAACTAATGAAAAACTGTTTTTT.

The chain employs TRBV19 and TRBJ2-7, with 7 bases fitting TRBD2. Per germline, CDR1 LNHDA and CDR2 SQIVND (reference sequence). Germline trimming cut 1 base from V and 6 bases from J; bases unmatched to any gene: 12. The CDR3 is 16 amino acids. CDR3 sequence (DNA): TGTGCCAGTAGTATAGGAGGTGGCGGGAGAGTGACCGAGCAGTACTTC. Amino acids: CASSIGGGGRVTEQYF. The variable domain in full, completed from reference TRBV19 and TRBJ2-7, reads DGGITQSPKYLFRKEGQNVTLSCEQNLNHDAMYWYRQDPGQGLRLIYYSQIVNDFQKGDIAEGYSVSREKKESFPLTVTSAQKNPTAFYLCASSIGGGGRVTEQYFGPGTRLTVT.